A selection of T cell receptor beta chains follows, all from one sample in a study of PD-L1 blockade in urothelial cancer. Produced via immunoSEQ multiplex PCR; TCRdb's table is partial and in-frame only. The sample carries tens of thousands of clones, approximately 80% recorded once. Source: PBMCs, taken around atezolizumab (anti-PD-L1) treatment. Receptor source: a man aged 65 to 79 with urothelial cancer. Both conserved end residues are part of each CDR3. The order of the fields is J gene, V gene, clone size, D gene, CDR3 DNA, CDR3 protein. A D gene is named only where the DNA matches it firmly. Size values are once, few and many counts, or a class for expanded clones, and some rows have none.

j_call: TRBJ2-2; v_call: TRBV5-1; clone_size: .; d_call: TRBD2; cdr3_nt: TGCGCCAGCAGCTTTGGTAGCGGGAGAGGTGGCACCGGGGAGCTGTTTTTT; cdr3_aa: CASSFGSGRGGTGELFF
j_call: TRBJ1-1; v_call: TRBV28; clone_size: few; d_call: .; cdr3_nt: TGTGCCAGCACTCGTCCGGGGGTGGACACTGAAGCTTTCTTT; cdr3_aa: CASTRPGVDTEAFF
j_call: TRBJ2-7; v_call: TRBV6-1; clone_size: .; d_call: .; cdr3_nt: TGTGCCAGCATGGACAACTACGAGCAGTACTTC; cdr3_aa: CASMDNYEQYF
j_call: TRBJ2-1; v_call: TRBV7-9; clone_size: .; d_call: TRBD2; cdr3_nt: TGTGCCAGCAGCAGCTCCGGGACTAGCGGGGTATACAATGAGCAGTTCTTC; cdr3_aa: CASSSSGTSGVYNEQFF
j_call: TRBJ1-1; v_call: TRBV5-1; clone_size: .; d_call: .; cdr3_nt: TGCGCCAGCAGCTCCGGGGGGACGGACCTGGTGGAAGCTTTCTTT; cdr3_aa: CASSSGGTDLVEAFF
j_call: TRBJ2-3; v_call: TRBV10-3; clone_size: .; d_call: TRBD2; cdr3_nt: TGTGCCATCAGTGAAGGTCTAGCGGGAGCGTGGGGGATCACAGATACGCAGTATTTT; cdr3_aa: CAISEGLAGAWGITDTQYF
j_call: TRBJ2-2; v_call: TRBV30; clone_size: .; d_call: .; cdr3_nt: TGTGCCTGGAGCCCAACATACCAGAACACCGGGGAGCTGTTTTTT; cdr3_aa: CAWSPTYQNTGELFF
j_call: TRBJ2-3; v_call: TRBV7-3; clone_size: .; d_call: TRBD2; cdr3_nt: TGTGCCAGCAGTTCCGGGACTAGCGCTACAGATACGCAGTATTTT; cdr3_aa: CASSSGTSATDTQYF
j_call: TRBJ2-7; v_call: TRBV7-8; clone_size: .; d_call: .; cdr3_nt: TGTGCCAGCAGCTCAAGGGCGGGCCGGGCCTACGAGCAGTACTTC; cdr3_aa: CASSSRAGRAYEQYF
j_call: TRBJ1-4; v_call: TRBV15; clone_size: .; d_call: TRBD1; cdr3_nt: TGTGCCACCAGCAGACAGACAGGGGTGTACATTAATGAAAAACTGTTTTTT; cdr3_aa: CATSRQTGVYINEKLFF
j_call: TRBJ2-7; v_call: TRBV7-9; clone_size: .; d_call: TRBD2; cdr3_nt: TGTGCCAGCAGCTCTAACCTAGCGGGAGTGAATGAGCAGTACTTC; cdr3_aa: CASSSNLAGVNEQYF
j_call: TRBJ1-1; v_call: TRBV11-2; clone_size: .; d_call: .; cdr3_nt: TGTGCCAGCAGCTTTGGTGGGAGGGGGGGTATCACTGAAGCTTTCTTT; cdr3_aa: CASSFGGRGGITEAFF
j_call: TRBJ1-5; v_call: TRBV18; clone_size: .; d_call: .; cdr3_nt: TGTGCCAGCTCACTACAGGGTGGAGATCAGCCCCAGCATTTT; cdr3_aa: CASSLQGGDQPQHF
j_call: TRBJ2-1; v_call: TRBV10-3; clone_size: .; d_call: .; cdr3_nt: TGTGCCATCAGTGAGTTGGAGCGCTCCTACAATGAGCAGTTCTTC; cdr3_aa: CAISELERSYNEQFF
j_call: TRBJ2-7; v_call: TRBV7-9; clone_size: .; d_call: .; cdr3_nt: TGTGCCAGCAGCCCTCGCGGCTCCTACGAGCAGTACTTC; cdr3_aa: CASSPRGSYEQYF
j_call: TRBJ2-5; v_call: TRBV9; clone_size: once; d_call: TRBD1; cdr3_nt: TGTGCCAGCAGTCCGACAGGGGGCGAAAGAGGAGAGACCCAGTACTTC; cdr3_aa: CASSPTGGERGETQYF
j_call: TRBJ2-1; v_call: TRBV4-1; clone_size: few; d_call: .; cdr3_nt: TGCGCCAGCAGCCAAGATAAAGCGGCAAAAAATGAGCAGTTCTTC; cdr3_aa: CASSQDKAAKNEQFF
j_call: TRBJ2-5; v_call: TRBV6-1; clone_size: .; d_call: .; cdr3_nt: TGTGCCAGCAGTGGTTTCGGAGGGGAGACCCAGTACTTC; cdr3_aa: CASSGFGGETQYF
j_call: TRBJ2-6; v_call: TRBV18; clone_size: .; d_call: TRBD2; cdr3_nt: TGTGCCAGCTCACCACGGGGAGGGCCCTCTGGGGCCAACGTCCTGACTTTC; cdr3_aa: CASSPRGGPSGANVLTF
j_call: TRBJ1-5; v_call: TRBV5-1; clone_size: .; d_call: TRBD1; cdr3_nt: TGCGCCATCCTACCTAGGACAGGGGATCAGCCCCAGCATTTT; cdr3_aa: CAILPRTGDQPQHF
j_call: TRBJ1-5; v_call: TRBV5-1; clone_size: .; d_call: .; cdr3_nt: TGCGCCAGCAGCCTGGGACAACCAAATCAGCCCCAGCATTTT; cdr3_aa: CASSLGQPNQPQHF
j_call: TRBJ1-2; v_call: TRBV18; clone_size: .; d_call: TRBD1; cdr3_nt: TGTGCCAGCTCACCTGACAGGGGAGGAGTCTATGGCTACACCTTC; cdr3_aa: CASSPDRGGVYGYTF
j_call: TRBJ1-5; v_call: TRBV18; clone_size: few; d_call: TRBD1; cdr3_nt: TGTGCCAGCTCAGGCGGACAGGACAATCAGCCCCAGCATTTT; cdr3_aa: CASSGGQDNQPQHF
j_call: TRBJ2-1; v_call: TRBV5-6; clone_size: .; d_call: TRBD2; cdr3_nt: TGTGCCAGCAGCTTGTTAGTAGGTCGGACTAGCGGGACCGATGAGCAGTTCTTC; cdr3_aa: CASSLLVGRTSGTDEQFF
j_call: TRBJ2-3; v_call: TRBV18; clone_size: .; d_call: TRBD2; cdr3_nt: TGTGCCAGCTCACCCAAGGGACTAGCGGGAGAAAGTGATACGCAGTATTTT; cdr3_aa: CASSPKGLAGESDTQYF
j_call: TRBJ1-2; v_call: TRBV2; clone_size: .; d_call: .; cdr3_nt: TGTGCCAGCAGTTTATCCCGGGTTTCCAACTATGGCTACACCTTC; cdr3_aa: CASSLSRVSNYGYTF
j_call: TRBJ1-5; v_call: TRBV27; clone_size: .; d_call: .; cdr3_nt: TGTGCCAGCGCCCAGGGATTCCAGCCCCAGCATTTT; cdr3_aa: CASAQGFQPQHF
j_call: TRBJ2-3; v_call: TRBV28; clone_size: .; d_call: .; cdr3_nt: TGTGCCAGCAGTCAAAGGGAGTCGGGCACAGATACGCAGTATTTT; cdr3_aa: CASSQRESGTDTQYF
j_call: TRBJ1-1; v_call: TRBV6-1; clone_size: .; d_call: .; cdr3_nt: TGTGCCAGCAGTGTCGTCAGGGAGGACACTGAAGCTTTCTTT; cdr3_aa: CASSVVREDTEAFF
j_call: TRBJ2-5; v_call: TRBV15; clone_size: .; d_call: TRBD2; cdr3_nt: TGTGCCACCAGCAGGACTAGCGGGACTGAGACCCAGTACTTC; cdr3_aa: CATSRTSGTETQYF
j_call: TRBJ2-1; v_call: TRBV5-6; clone_size: few; d_call: TRBD1; cdr3_nt: TGTGCCAGCAGCACCGGGACAGGCGTCCCCCAGTTCTTC; cdr3_aa: CASSTGTGVPQFF
j_call: TRBJ2-1; v_call: TRBV18; clone_size: .; d_call: TRBD2; cdr3_nt: TGTGCCAGCTCACGCGGACTAGCGGGAGGTTACAATGAGCAGTTCTTC; cdr3_aa: CASSRGLAGGYNEQFF
j_call: TRBJ1-5; v_call: TRBV15; clone_size: .; d_call: TRBD1; cdr3_nt: TGTGCCACCAGCAGTCGCCCACGGCTGGCGGGACAGAGCTTTAGCAATCAGCCCCAGCATTTT; cdr3_aa: CATSSRPRLAGQSFSNQPQHF
j_call: TRBJ2-3; v_call: TRBV9; clone_size: .; d_call: TRBD2; cdr3_nt: TGTGCCAGCAGCGTAGAGGGTAGCGGGAGTACGCAGTATTTT; cdr3_aa: CASSVEGSGSTQYF
j_call: TRBJ2-7; v_call: TRBV28; clone_size: once; d_call: TRBD2; cdr3_nt: TGTGCCAGCAGTTTAGCGGGAGGGCCGGGAACCGAGCAGTACTTC; cdr3_aa: CASSLAGGPGTEQYF
j_call: TRBJ1-2; v_call: TRBV5-6; clone_size: .; d_call: TRBD1; cdr3_nt: TGTGCCAGCAGCTTGCCGGGACAGAGCTATGGCTACACCTTC; cdr3_aa: CASSLPGQSYGYTF
j_call: TRBJ2-5; v_call: TRBV11-2; clone_size: .; d_call: .; cdr3_nt: TGTGCCAGCAGCTTCAGGGAGACCCAGTACTTC; cdr3_aa: CASSFRETQYF
j_call: TRBJ2-2; v_call: TRBV5-1; clone_size: .; d_call: TRBD1; cdr3_nt: TGCGCCAGCAGAAACGAGGACAGGGTACGCGGGGAGCTGTTTTTT; cdr3_aa: CASRNEDRVRGELFF
j_call: TRBJ2-1; v_call: TRBV5-1; clone_size: few; d_call: .; cdr3_nt: TGCGCCAGCAGCTTGAGCGGCACCTACAATGAGCAGTTCTTC; cdr3_aa: CASSLSGTYNEQFF
j_call: TRBJ2-2; v_call: TRBV2; clone_size: few; d_call: .; cdr3_nt: TGTGCCAGCAGGCTAACGAACACCGGGGAGCTGTTTTTT; cdr3_aa: CASRLTNTGELFF
j_call: TRBJ2-1; v_call: TRBV4-2; clone_size: .; d_call: .; cdr3_nt: TGTGCCAGCAGCCAAGATGCGGGAACTACCTACAATGAGCAGTTCTTC; cdr3_aa: CASSQDAGTTYNEQFF
j_call: TRBJ2-5; v_call: TRBV28; clone_size: once; d_call: TRBD2; cdr3_nt: TGTGCCAGCAGTGGGGCCGGGACTAGCGGGAGGGAAGAGACCCAGTACTTC; cdr3_aa: CASSGAGTSGREETQYF
j_call: TRBJ1-1; v_call: TRBV11-2; clone_size: .; d_call: .; cdr3_nt: TGTGCCAGCAGCTTAGCCACTACGGACAGGAACACTGAAGCTTTCTTT; cdr3_aa: CASSLATTDRNTEAFF
j_call: TRBJ2-7; v_call: TRBV18; clone_size: .; d_call: .; cdr3_nt: TGTGCCAGCACGACAGGTGATTCCTACGAGCAGTACTTC; cdr3_aa: CASTTGDSYEQYF
j_call: TRBJ1-1; v_call: TRBV18; clone_size: few; d_call: TRBD1; cdr3_nt: TGTGCCAGCTCTTGGGGGACAGCCGAGACCGAAGCTTTCTTT; cdr3_aa: CASSWGTAETEAFF
j_call: TRBJ1-1; v_call: TRBV19; clone_size: .; d_call: TRBD1; cdr3_nt: TGTGCCAGTAGTATTCGACGGACAGGCCCCATGAACACTGAAGCTTTCTTT; cdr3_aa: CASSIRRTGPMNTEAFF
j_call: TRBJ2-7; v_call: TRBV9; clone_size: .; d_call: TRBD2; cdr3_nt: TGTGCCAGCAGCGTAGTAGGGACTAGCACCCCCTACGAGCAGTACTTC; cdr3_aa: CASSVVGTSTPYEQYF
j_call: TRBJ2-5; v_call: TRBV5-1; clone_size: .; d_call: .; cdr3_nt: TGCGCCAGCTCCGGTTCCACCAAAGAGACCCAGTACTTC; cdr3_aa: CASSGSTKETQYF
j_call: TRBJ2-7; v_call: TRBV5-1; clone_size: .; d_call: TRBD1; cdr3_nt: TGCGCCAGCAGTAGGACGGCCGGGACAGGGGCCTACGAGCAGTACTTC; cdr3_aa: CASSRTAGTGAYEQYF
j_call: TRBJ2-1; v_call: TRBV5-1; clone_size: .; d_call: .; cdr3_nt: TGCGCCAGCAGCTTGGGGAGTGAGCAGTTCTTC; cdr3_aa: CASSLGSEQFF
j_call: TRBJ1-1; v_call: TRBV18; clone_size: once; d_call: TRBD1; cdr3_nt: TGTGCCAGCTCACCTTCGACAGGGGAATTGAACACTGAAGCTTTCTTT; cdr3_aa: CASSPSTGELNTEAFF
j_call: TRBJ2-7; v_call: TRBV28; clone_size: .; d_call: TRBD1; cdr3_nt: TGTGCCAGCAGTATAGACAGGGGTAGGTCCTACGAGCAGTACTTC; cdr3_aa: CASSIDRGRSYEQYF
j_call: TRBJ2-4; v_call: TRBV6-6; clone_size: few; d_call: .; cdr3_nt: TGTGCCAGCAGCAGGCCCAAAAACATTCAGTACTTC; cdr3_aa: CASSRPKNIQYF
j_call: TRBJ2-2; v_call: TRBV6-1; clone_size: .; d_call: .; cdr3_nt: TGTGCCAGCCTAAACCAGAACACCGGGGAGCTGTTTTTT; cdr3_aa: CASLNQNTGELFF
j_call: TRBJ2-7; v_call: TRBV30; clone_size: .; d_call: .; cdr3_nt: TGTGCCTGGAGTTCTCAGGTCTACGAGCAGTACTTC; cdr3_aa: CAWSSQVYEQYF
j_call: TRBJ2-3; v_call: TRBV28; clone_size: .; d_call: .; cdr3_nt: TGTGCCAGCAGTTTTCTGAGCGGCACAGATACGCAGTATTTT; cdr3_aa: CASSFLSGTDTQYF